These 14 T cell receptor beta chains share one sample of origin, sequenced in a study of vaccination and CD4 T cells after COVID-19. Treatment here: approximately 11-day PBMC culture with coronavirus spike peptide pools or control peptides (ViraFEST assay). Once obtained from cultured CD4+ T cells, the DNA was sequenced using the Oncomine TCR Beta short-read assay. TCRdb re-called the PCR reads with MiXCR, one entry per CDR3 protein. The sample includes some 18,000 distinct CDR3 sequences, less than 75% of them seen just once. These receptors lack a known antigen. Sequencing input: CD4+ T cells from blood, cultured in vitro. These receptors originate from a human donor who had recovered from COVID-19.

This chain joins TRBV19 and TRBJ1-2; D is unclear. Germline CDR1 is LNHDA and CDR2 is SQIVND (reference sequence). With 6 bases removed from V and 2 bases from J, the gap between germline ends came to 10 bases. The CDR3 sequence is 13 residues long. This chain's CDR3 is CASSPGPNYGYTF. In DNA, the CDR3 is TGTGCCAGTAGCCCCGGGCCAAACTATGGCTACACCTTC.

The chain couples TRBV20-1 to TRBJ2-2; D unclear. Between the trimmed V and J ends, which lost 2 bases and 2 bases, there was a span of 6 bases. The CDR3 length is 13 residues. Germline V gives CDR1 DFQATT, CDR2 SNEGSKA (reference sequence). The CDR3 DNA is TGCAGTGCTAGAACCCATAACACCGGGGAGCTGTTTTTT. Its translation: CSARTHNTGELFF.

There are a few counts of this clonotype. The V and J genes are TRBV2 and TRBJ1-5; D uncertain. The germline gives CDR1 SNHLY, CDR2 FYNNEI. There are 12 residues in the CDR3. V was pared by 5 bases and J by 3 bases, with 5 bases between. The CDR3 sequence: CASSQDNQPQHF. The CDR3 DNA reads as TGTGCCAGCAGTCAGGACAATCAGCCCCAGCATTTT.

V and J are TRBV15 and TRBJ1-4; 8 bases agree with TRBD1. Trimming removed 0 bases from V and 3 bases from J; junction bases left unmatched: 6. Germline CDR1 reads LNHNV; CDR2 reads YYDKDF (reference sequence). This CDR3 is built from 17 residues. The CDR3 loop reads CATSRDRGRSANEKLFF. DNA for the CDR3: TGTGCCACCAGCAGAGACAGGGGGCGTTCAGCTAATGAAAAACTGTTTTTT.

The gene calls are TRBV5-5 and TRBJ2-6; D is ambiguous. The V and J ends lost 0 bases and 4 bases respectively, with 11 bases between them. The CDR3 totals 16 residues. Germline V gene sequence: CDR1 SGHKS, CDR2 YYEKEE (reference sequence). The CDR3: CASSLVGTGGANVLTF. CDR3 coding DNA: TGTGCCAGCAGCTTGGTGGGCACTGGAGGGGCCAACGTCCTGACTTTC.

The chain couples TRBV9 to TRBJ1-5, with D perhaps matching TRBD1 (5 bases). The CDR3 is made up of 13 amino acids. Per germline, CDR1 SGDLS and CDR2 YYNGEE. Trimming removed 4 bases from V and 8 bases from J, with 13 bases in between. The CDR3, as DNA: TGTGCCAGCAGCCTTAGGGGCGAAGAGCCCCAGCATTTT. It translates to CASSLRGEEPQHF.

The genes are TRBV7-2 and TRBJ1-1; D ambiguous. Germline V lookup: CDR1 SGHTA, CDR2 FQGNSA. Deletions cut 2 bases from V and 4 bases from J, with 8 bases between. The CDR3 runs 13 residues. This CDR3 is CASSLLMTTEAFF. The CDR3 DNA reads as TGTGCCAGCAGCTTATTAATGACCACTGAAGCTTTCTTT.

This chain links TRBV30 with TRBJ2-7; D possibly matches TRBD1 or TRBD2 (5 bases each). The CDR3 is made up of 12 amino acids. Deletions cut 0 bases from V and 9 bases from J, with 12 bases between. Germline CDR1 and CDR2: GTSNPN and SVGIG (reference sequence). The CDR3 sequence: CAWSVNERGQYF. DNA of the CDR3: TGTGCCTGGAGTGTAAACGAGAGGGGGCAGTACTTC.

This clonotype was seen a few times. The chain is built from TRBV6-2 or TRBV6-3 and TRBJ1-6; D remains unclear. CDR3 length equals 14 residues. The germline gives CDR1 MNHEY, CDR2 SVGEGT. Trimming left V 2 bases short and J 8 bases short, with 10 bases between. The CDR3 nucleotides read TGTGCCAGCAGTTACGGGTCTTTGGATTCACCCCTCCACTTT. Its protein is CASSYGSLDSPLHF.

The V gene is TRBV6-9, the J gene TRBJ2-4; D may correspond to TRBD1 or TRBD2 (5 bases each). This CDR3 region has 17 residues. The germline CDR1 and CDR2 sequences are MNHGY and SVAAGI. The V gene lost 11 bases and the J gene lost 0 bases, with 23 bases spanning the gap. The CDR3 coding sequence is TGTGCCGCAGGGCGCGGGCTGGAGAGGGGAGCCAAAAACATTCAGTACTTC. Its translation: CAAGRGLERGAKNIQYF.

The CDR3 region has the DNA TGCAGTGCTAGGAAGATGGAAGGGGCAGTTCATGGCTACACCTTC. This codes for CSARKMEGAVHGYTF. The chain carries TRBV20-1 and TRBJ1-2, with a possible D match to TRBD1 (5 bases). This CDR3 comprises 15 residues. Trimming stripped 3 bases from V and 6 bases from J, with 20 bases between. Germline loops: CDR1 DFQATT, CDR2 SNEGSKA (reference sequence).

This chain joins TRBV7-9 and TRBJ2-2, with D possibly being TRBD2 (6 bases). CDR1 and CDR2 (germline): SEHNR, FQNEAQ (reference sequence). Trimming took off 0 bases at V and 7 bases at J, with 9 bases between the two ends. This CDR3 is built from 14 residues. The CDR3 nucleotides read TGTGCCAGCAGCTTAGCGGGAGGTGTCGGGGAGCTGTTTTTT. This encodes CASSLAGGVGELFF.

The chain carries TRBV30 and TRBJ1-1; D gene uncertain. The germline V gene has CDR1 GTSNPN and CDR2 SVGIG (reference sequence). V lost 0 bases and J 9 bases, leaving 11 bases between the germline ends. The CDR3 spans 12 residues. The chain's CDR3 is CAWSVLPTQAFF. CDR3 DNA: TGTGCCTGGAGTGTATTGCCCACCCAAGCTTTCTTT.

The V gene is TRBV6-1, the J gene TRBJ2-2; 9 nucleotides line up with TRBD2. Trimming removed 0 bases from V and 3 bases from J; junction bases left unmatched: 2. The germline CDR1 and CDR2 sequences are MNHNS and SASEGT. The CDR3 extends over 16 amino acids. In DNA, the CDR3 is TGTGCCAGCAGTGAAGCAGTAGCGGGAGACACCGGGGAGCTGTTTTTT. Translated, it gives CASSEAVAGDTGELFF.